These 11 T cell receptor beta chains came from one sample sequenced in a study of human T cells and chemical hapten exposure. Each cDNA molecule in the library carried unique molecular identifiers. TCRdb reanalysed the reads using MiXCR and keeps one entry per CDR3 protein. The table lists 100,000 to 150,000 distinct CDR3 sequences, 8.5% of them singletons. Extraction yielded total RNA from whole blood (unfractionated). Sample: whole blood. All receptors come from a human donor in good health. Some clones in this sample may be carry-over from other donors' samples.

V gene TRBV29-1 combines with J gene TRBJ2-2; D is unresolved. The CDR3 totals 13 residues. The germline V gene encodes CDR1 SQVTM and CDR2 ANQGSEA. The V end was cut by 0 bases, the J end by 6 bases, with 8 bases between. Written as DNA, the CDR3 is TGCAGCGTTGAAGAGGGCAGACCCGGGGAGCTGTTTTTT. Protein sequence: CSVEEGRPGELFF.

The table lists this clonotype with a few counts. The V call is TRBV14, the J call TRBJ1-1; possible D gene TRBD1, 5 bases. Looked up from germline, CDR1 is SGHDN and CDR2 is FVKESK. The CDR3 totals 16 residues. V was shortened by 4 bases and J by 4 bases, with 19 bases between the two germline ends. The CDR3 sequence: CASSLLLTGDGTEAFF. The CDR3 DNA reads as TGTGCCAGCAGCCTACTCCTCACAGGTGATGGCACTGAAGCTTTCTTT.

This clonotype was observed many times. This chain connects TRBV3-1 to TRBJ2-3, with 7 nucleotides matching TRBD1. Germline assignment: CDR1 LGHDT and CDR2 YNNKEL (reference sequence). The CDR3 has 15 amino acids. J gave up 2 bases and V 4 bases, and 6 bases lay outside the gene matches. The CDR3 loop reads CASSLGQPTTDTQYF. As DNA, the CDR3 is TGTGCCAGCAGCCTGGGACAGCCGACCACAGATACGCAGTATTTT.

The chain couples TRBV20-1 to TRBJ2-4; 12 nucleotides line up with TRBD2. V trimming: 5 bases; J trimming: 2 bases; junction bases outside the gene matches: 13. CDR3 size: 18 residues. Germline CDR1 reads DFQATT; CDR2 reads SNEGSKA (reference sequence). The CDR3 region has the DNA TGCAGTGCTCCTAAGGGGCCTCTAGCGGGAGGGTCCAAAAACATTCAGTACTTC. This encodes CSAPKGPLAGGSKNIQYF.

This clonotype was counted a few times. CDR3 region: CASSQEARGIGLSYEQYF. In nucleotides, the CDR3 is TGTGCCAGCAGCCAAGAAGCTAGGGGAATAGGACTAAGCTACGAGCAGTACTTC. The chain links TRBV3-1 to TRBJ2-7; possible D gene TRBD2, 6 bases. V was pared by 0 bases and J by 3 bases, with 21 bases between. The germline V gene has CDR1 LGHDT and CDR2 YNNKEL (reference sequence). This CDR3 contains 18 residues.

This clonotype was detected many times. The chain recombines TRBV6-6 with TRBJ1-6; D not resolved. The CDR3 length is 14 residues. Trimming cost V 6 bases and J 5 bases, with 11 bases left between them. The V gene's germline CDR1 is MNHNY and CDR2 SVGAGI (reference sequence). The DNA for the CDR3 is TGTGCCAGCAGGGACGGAGCTGATAATTCACCCCTCCACTTT. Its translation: CASRDGADNSPLHF.

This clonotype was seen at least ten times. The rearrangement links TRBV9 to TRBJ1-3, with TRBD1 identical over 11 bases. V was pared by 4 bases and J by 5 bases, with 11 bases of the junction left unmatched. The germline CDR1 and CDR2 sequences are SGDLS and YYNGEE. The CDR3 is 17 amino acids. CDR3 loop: CASSSKGQGVERNTIYF. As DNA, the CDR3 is TGTGCCAGCAGCTCGAAGGGACAGGGGGTTGAAAGAAACACCATATATTTT.

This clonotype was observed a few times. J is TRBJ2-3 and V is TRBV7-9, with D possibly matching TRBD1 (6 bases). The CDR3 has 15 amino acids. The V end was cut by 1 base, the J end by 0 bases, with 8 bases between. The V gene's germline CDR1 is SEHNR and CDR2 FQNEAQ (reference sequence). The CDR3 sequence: CASSLVGTSTDTQYF. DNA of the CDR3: TGTGCCAGCAGCTTAGTTGGGACAAGCACAGATACGCAGTATTTT.

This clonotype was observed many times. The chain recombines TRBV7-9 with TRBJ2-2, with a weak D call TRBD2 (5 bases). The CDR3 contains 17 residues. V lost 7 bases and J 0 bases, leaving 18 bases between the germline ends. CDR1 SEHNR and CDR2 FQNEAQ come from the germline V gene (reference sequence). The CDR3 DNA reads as TGTGCCAGCATGGACTCCCTATACTCGACGAACACCGGGGAGCTGTTTTTT. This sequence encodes CASMDSLYSTNTGELFF.

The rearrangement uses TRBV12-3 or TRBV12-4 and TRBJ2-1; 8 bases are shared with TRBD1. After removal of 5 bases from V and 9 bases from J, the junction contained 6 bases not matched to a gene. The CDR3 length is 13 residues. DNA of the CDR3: TGTGCCAGCAGTGACACAGGGGGAGGTGAGCAGTTCTTC. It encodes CASSDTGGGEQFF.

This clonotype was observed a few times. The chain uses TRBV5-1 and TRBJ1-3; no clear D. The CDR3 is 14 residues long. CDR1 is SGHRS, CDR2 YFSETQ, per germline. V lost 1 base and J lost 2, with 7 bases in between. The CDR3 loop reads CASSLLGTGNTIYF. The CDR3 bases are TGCGCCAGCAGCTTGCTGGGAACTGGAAACACCATATATTTT.